The entry that follows covers one TCR beta chain sequence. Methods used by the authors: Estimation of nucleated cell counts relied on the amplification of reference gene primers. Assay used: immunoSEQ multiplex PCR; TCRdb lists only in-frame clones, some missing. V and J calls and clone size are those listed in that table; D and trimming were worked out from the DNA. Of 200,000 or so clones in the sample, roughly three quarters were seen once. The CDR3 length is 15 residues. Germline lookup yields CDR1 LGHNA and CDR2 YSLEER. V was shortened by 0 bases and J by 1 base, with 8 bases between the two germline ends. The data derive from a study of blood T cell repertoires in COVID-19. Study as a whole: The United States, Italy and Spain supplied acute and convalescent COVID-19 samples. T cells, B-cell-depleted T cells, or PBMCs supplied cDNA or gDNA.

This receptor was obtained from a man aged 55 to 70 with active or convalescent COVID-19. Material for sequencing was peripheral blood. The chain recombines TRBV4-3 with TRBJ2-3; a possible D gene is TRBD2 (6 bases). CDR3 sequence reads: CASSQETGGTDTQYF. CDR3 nucleotide sequence: TGCGCCAGCAGCCAAGAGACGGGGGGCACAGATACGCAGTATTTT.